One and the same sample provided the 22 T cell receptor beta chains below, sequenced in a study of T cell repertoires in cytomegalovirus infection. TCRdb passed the reads through MiXCR, listing each CDR3 protein once. Found here are 650,000 to 850,000 distinct CDR3 sequences, almost 30% of them singletons; the top ten hold approximately 14%. For these TCRs, the target antigens are not known. The input for sequencing was cultured CD8+ T cells from PBMCs, taken from culture after CMV antigen stimulation. These receptors came from a human donor in good health (CMV status not recorded). Some clones in this sample may be carry-over from other donors' samples.

This chain links TRBV14 with TRBJ1-4, with D maybe TRBD1 (5 bases). Germline CDR1 and CDR2: SGHDN and FVKESK. V was trimmed by 0 bases and J by 7 bases, leaving 15 bases between them. This CDR3 comprises 16 residues. For the CDR3, the DNA is TGTGCCAGCAGCCAAGACGTCGGGGGGGAAGGTGAAAAACTGTTTTTT. As protein: CASSQDVGGEGEKLFF.

The V call is TRBV7-4, the J call TRBJ2-4; D perhaps matches TRBD1 (5 bases). V gave up 5 bases and J gave up 3 bases, with 11 bases separating them. Germline loops: CDR1 SGHVT, CDR2 SQSDAQ. The CDR3 loop spans 14 amino acids. In DNA form, the CDR3 reads TGTGCCAGCAGCAACACAGGTCTCAAAAACATTCAGTACTTC. This encodes CASSNTGLKNIQYF.

This clonotype was counted many times. The chain combines TRBV7-2 with TRBJ2-3; either TRBD1 or TRBD2 may fit D (5 bases each). Trimming pared 4 bases from V and 4 bases from J, leaving 15 bases between. The CDR3 has 15 amino acids. The germline gives CDR1 SGHTA, CDR2 FQGNSA. Here the CDR3 reads CASSSTGAGADTQYF. The CDR3 DNA reads as TGTGCCAGCAGCTCCACTGGGGCCGGGGCAGATACGCAGTATTTT.

This sequence joins TRBV27 and TRBJ1-5; TRBD1 matches at 8 bases. J gave up 0 bases and V 6 bases, and 10 bases lay outside the gene matches. This CDR3 spans 17 amino acids. Germline V gene lookup returns CDR1 MNHEY and CDR2 SMNVEV (reference sequence). This chain's CDR3 is CASRTTGDGHSNQPQHF. CDR3 DNA sequence: TGTGCCAGCAGGACGACAGGGGACGGTCATAGCAATCAGCCCCAGCATTTT.

This chain uses TRBV11-1 with TRBJ1-1; no firm D call. V was clipped by 1 base and J by 1 base, with 7 bases between them. The V gene's germline CDR1 is SGHAT and CDR2 FQDESV (reference sequence). This CDR3 has 14 amino acids. CDR3 DNA: TGTGCCAGCAGCTTAGTCGGCCCGAACACTGAAGCTTTCTTT. Residues: CASSLVGPNTEAFF. The full variable domain, completed using reference TRBV11-1 and TRBJ1-1, is EAEVAQSPRYKITEKSQAVAFWCDPISGHATLYWYRQILGQGPELLVQFQDESVVDDSQLPKDRFSAERLKGVDSTLKIQPAELGDSAMYLCASSLVGPNTEAFFGQGTRLTVV.

The chain joins TRBV15 to TRBJ1-2, with D uncertain. The CDR3 has 15 amino acids. V was pared by 0 bases and J by 4 bases, with 12 bases between. In germline, CDR1 is LNHNV, CDR2 YYDKDF (reference sequence). CDR3: CATSRDRGSGYGYTF. In DNA, the CDR3 is TGTGCCACCAGCAGAGATCGGGGTAGTGGCTATGGCTACACCTTC.

This clonotype has at least ten counts. This chain uses TRBV7-2 with TRBJ1-1; D is perhaps TRBD1 (5 bases). Germline CDR1 SGHTA, CDR2 FQGNSA. The CDR3 extends over 16 amino acids. V was cut by 5 bases and J by 2 bases, with 18 bases left in between. CDR3 bases: TGTGCCAGCAGCCCCAATCGGGAGACAGTTAACACTGAAGCTTTCTTT. It specifies CASSPNRETVNTEAFF.

There are a few counts of this clonotype. The chain combines TRBV3-1 with TRBJ2-1; 12 bases are a match to TRBD2. This CDR3 is built from 18 residues. CDR1 and CDR2 (germline): LGHDT, YNNKEL (reference sequence). With 0 bases clipped from V and 0 bases from J, the junction kept 3 bases outside the gene matches. The CDR3 DNA reads TGTGCCAGCAGCCAAGACCTAGCGGGGGGGAGCTCCTACAATGAGCAGTTCTTC. Its protein product is CASSQDLAGGSSYNEQFF.

The rearrangement joins TRBV6-6 to TRBJ2-3; D perhaps matches TRBD1 (5 bases). The V end was cut by 3 bases, the J end by 7 bases, with 14 bases between. Germline V gene lookup returns CDR1 MNHNY and CDR2 SVGAGI (reference sequence). CDR3 length: 14 amino acids. The CDR3 DNA is TGTGCCAGCAGTTATGTGGGGCCTGCTCATACGCAGTATTTT. The encoded protein is CASSYVGPAHTQYF.

The genes are TRBV27 and TRBJ1-3, with D unclear. V was pared by 2 bases and J by 4 bases, with 6 bases between. The CDR3 spans 13 residues. Looked up from germline, CDR1 is MNHEY and CDR2 is SMNVEV (reference sequence). This CDR3 reads CASSLQVGNTIYF. CDR3 in DNA: TGTGCCAGCAGTTTACAAGTGGGAAACACCATATATTTT.

This clonotype has just a few counts. The V call is TRBV6-2 or TRBV6-3, the J call TRBJ1-1; D possibly corresponds to TRBD1 (5 bases). The CDR3 length is 15 residues. V gave up 5 bases and J gave up 0 bases, with 13 bases separating them. Germline CDR1 is MNHEY and CDR2 is SVGEGT. CDR3 coding DNA: TGTGCCAGCAGTGAAGACGAGGGGATGAACACTGAAGCTTTCTTT. It yields the protein CASSEDEGMNTEAFF.

The rearrangement joins TRBV12-3 or TRBV12-4 to TRBJ1-1, with D possibly matching TRBD1 (6 bases). The CDR3 has 15 residues. V was pared by 6 bases and J by 2 bases, with 16 bases between. The CDR3 spells CASRPPQGINTEAFF. CDR3 DNA sequence: TGTGCCAGCAGGCCACCACAGGGAATAAACACTGAAGCTTTCTTT.

V and J are TRBV28 and TRBJ1-2; D may be TRBD1 (5 bases). In germline, CDR1 is MDHEN, CDR2 SYDVKM. V was trimmed by 7 bases and J by 5 bases, leaving 11 bases between them. This CDR3 is 12 amino acids long. The CDR3 loop is CASIGASYGYTF. The DNA of the CDR3 is TGTGCCAGCATCGGGGCTTCTTATGGCTACACCTTC.

This clonotype has just a few counts. This rearrangement joins TRBV6-6 to TRBJ1-3; no definite D call. Germline-derived CDR1 and CDR2 are MNHNY and SVGAGI (reference sequence). The V gene lost 4 bases and the J gene lost 8 bases, with 6 bases spanning the gap. CDR3 length: 11 amino acids. As DNA, the CDR3 is TGTGCCAGCAGTTCCCGCTACACCATATATTTT. Its protein is CASSSRYTIYF.

This clonotype was seen many times. J is TRBJ2-1 and V is TRBV4-1; 10 bases agree with TRBD1. Germline CDR1 and CDR2: MGHRA and YSYEKL. The length of the CDR3 is 15 residues. V was clipped by 3 bases and J by 6 bases; unmatched bases: 5. The CDR3 DNA reads TGCGCCAGCAGCCACCCCGGACAGGGGGTCAATGAGCAGTTCTTC. Its protein is CASSHPGQGVNEQFF.

This clonotype occurred a few times. The rearrangement links TRBV6-5 to TRBJ2-3; 9 bases match TRBD1. The CDR3 sequence is 16 residues long. Germline V gives CDR1 MNHEY, CDR2 SVGAGI. V dropped 6 bases and J dropped 0; count of bases not matched to a gene: 7. This CDR3 is CASSPDRGTSTDTQYF. The CDR3 DNA reads as TGTGCCAGCAGCCCCGACAGGGGGACTAGCACAGATACGCAGTATTTT.

This rearrangement joins TRBV25-1 to TRBJ2-5, with 7 positions matching TRBD2. V lost 4 bases, J lost 2 bases, and 1 base stayed unmatched. The CDR3 has 13 amino acids. Germline CDR1 is MGHDK and CDR2 is SYGVNS. In nucleotides, the CDR3 is TGTGCCAGCAGTGCGGGGGGACAAGAGACCCAGTACTTC. It encodes CASSAGGQETQYF.

V gene TRBV14 combines with J gene TRBJ1-2; D is undetermined. V dropped 4 bases and J dropped 3 bases, with 9 bases sitting between them. There are 13 residues in the CDR3. Per germline, CDR1 SGHDN and CDR2 FVKESK. CDR3 nucleotide sequence: TGTGCCAGCAGCCTCCTATCCCACTATGGCTACACCTTC. Its translation: CASSLLSHYGYTF.

This clonotype was seen a few times. The J gene is TRBJ1-1, the V gene TRBV29-1; D unclear. Germline CDR1 and CDR2: SQVTM and ANQGSEA. This CDR3 is built from 11 residues. V was pared by 4 bases and J by 5 bases, with 8 bases between. CDR3: CSVGKDTEAFF. Here the CDR3 DNA reads TGCAGCGTTGGAAAGGATACTGAAGCTTTCTTT.

This clonotype has ten or more counts. This rearrangement joins TRBV7-2 to TRBJ2-3; perhaps TRBD2 as D (6 bases). Trimming left V 2 bases short and J 0 bases short, with 9 bases between. The CDR3 has 15 amino acids. CDR1 is SGHTA and CDR2 is FQGNSA in the germline V gene. As DNA, the CDR3 is TGTGCCAGCAGCTTATTCGCGGGAAGCACAGATACGCAGTATTTT. This gives the protein CASSLFAGSTDTQYF.

The rearrangement links TRBV18 to TRBJ1-1, with D uncertain. V was cut by 11 bases and J by 0 bases, with 13 bases left in between. The CDR3 contains 13 residues. CDR1 is KGHSH, CDR2 LQKENI, per germline. For the CDR3, the DNA is TGTGCCGGCTTTTTTCTGGTGAACACTGAAGCTTTCTTT. It specifies CAGFFLVNTEAFF. Full variable domain (rest looked up from reference TRBV18 and TRBJ1-1): NAGVMQNPRHLVRRRGQEARLRCSPMKGHSHVYWYRQLPEEGLKFMVYLQKENIIDESGMPKERFSAEFPKEGPSILRIQQVVRGDSAAYFCAGFFLVNTEAFFGQGTRLTVV.

This clonotype was detected ten times or more. This chain joins TRBV7-8 and TRBJ1-2, with 12 positions matching TRBD1. The CDR3 loop spans 16 amino acids. Germline V CDR1 and CDR2: SGHVS, FQNEAQ. V dropped 1 base and J dropped 7; count of bases not matched to a gene: 7. CDR3 DNA sequence: TGTGCCAGCAGCTTAGAGGGACAGGGGGCGTTGAGTGGCTACACCTTC. Translation: CASSLEGQGALSGYTF.